This T cell receptor (beta chain) derives from a study of beta chain features in type 1 diabetes. What was sequenced were expressed TCRB transcripts, since all of the isolated RNA had been reverse transcribed. Clones were read by immunoSEQ multiplex PCR, and TCRdb kept only the in-frame ones, dropping some. Among approximately 470,000 clones listed, around 28% were seen once. This clone turned up a few times. The antigen is undetermined. It was one heparinised blood draw, averaging around 120 mL, that each donor gave. The J segment lost 5 bases and the V segment lost 1 base, leaving 7 bases of the junction unmatched. The length of the CDR3 is 14 residues. CDR1 and CDR2 (germline): SQVTM, ANQGSEA. Points from the study as a whole: An over-representation of cells with high TCR expression could result from cDNA sequencing.

The clonotype originates from a man younger than 35 in good health. The chain couples TRBV29-1 to TRBJ2-5, with TRBD1 matching over 7 bases. Sequenced input: naive CD4+ T cells from blood. CDR3 sequence reads: CSVEGRGRGETQYF. CDR3 in DNA: TGCAGCGTTGAAGGAAGGGGGCGAGGTGAGACCCAGTACTTC.